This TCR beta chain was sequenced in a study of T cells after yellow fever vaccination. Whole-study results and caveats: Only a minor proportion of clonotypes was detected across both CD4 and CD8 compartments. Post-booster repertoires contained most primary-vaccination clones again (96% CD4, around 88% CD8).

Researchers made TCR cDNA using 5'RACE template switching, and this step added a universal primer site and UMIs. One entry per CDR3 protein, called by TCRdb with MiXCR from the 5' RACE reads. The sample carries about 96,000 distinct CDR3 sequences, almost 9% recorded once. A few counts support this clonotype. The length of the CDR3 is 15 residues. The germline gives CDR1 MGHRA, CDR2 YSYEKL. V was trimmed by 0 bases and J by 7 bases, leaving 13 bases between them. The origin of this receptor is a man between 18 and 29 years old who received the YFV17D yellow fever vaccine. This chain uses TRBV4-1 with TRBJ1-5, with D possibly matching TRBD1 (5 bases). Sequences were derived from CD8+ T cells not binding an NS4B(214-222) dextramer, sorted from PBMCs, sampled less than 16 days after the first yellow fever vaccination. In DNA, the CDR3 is TGCGCCAGCAGCCAAGAGGAGGGGCTCGGGCAGCCCCAGCATTTT. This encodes CASSQEEGLGQPQHF.